This T cell receptor (beta chain) was profiled in a study of T cell responses to AZD1222 COVID-19 vaccine. Trimming took 5 bases from V and 4 from J; bases not matched to a gene: 6. The germline gives CDR1 LNHDA, CDR2 SQIVND (reference sequence). The CDR3 loop spans 14 amino acids. Profiling relied on immunoSEQ multiplex PCR, and the TCRdb table lists in-frame clones only, not all of them. Among 150,000 or so clones listed, approximately 90% were seen once. Sample: peripheral blood, taken on day 0 of AZD1222 vaccination. The sequence derives from an adult in good health. The V call is TRBV19, the J call TRBJ1-2, with 8 bases fitting TRBD1. This CDR3 is CASSPRQGAYGYTF. In DNA, the CDR3 is TGTGCCAGTAGTCCCCGGCAGGGGGCCTATGGCTACACCTTC.